The T cell receptor beta chain under discussion was sequenced for a study of T-cell memory formation after mild COVID-19. Regarding the study as a whole: Most CD4+ clones that shrank were in CM and EM, while CD8+ ones turned up in EMRA.

Via MiXCR, TCRdb re-called the 5' RACE reads, giving one row per CDR3 protein. The sample has more than 110,000 distinct CDR3 sequences, 25% seen once. Regarding this clonotype: Antigen: not known.

The CDR3 runs to 14 residues. Germline CDR1 and CDR2: LGHNA and YSLEER. The V end was cut by 4 bases, the J end by 2 bases, with 11 bases between. This receptor was taken from an adult woman who had mild COVID-19 (a few samples of this study predate the infection). Cell type and time point are not known. The chain employs TRBV4-3 and TRBJ2-5; possible D gene TRBD1, 6 bases. Sequenced: PBMCs or a T cell subset sorted from them (not recorded which). In DNA, the CDR3 is TGCGCCAGCAGCCCTGGGACATTACAAGAGACCCAGTACTTC. Translating gives CASSPGTLQETQYF.